The rows below give T cell receptor beta chains drawn from one sample of a study of cytomegalovirus exposure and HLA in healthy donors. Some clones are missing from TCRdb's copy, which holds only in-frame ones; the method was immunoSEQ multiplex PCR. The sample contains about 110,000 clones, approximately 85% of which appear only once. Source material: PBMCs. All receptors come from a woman in her late teens or twenties in good health and CMV-seronegative. Each CDR3 is given with its conserved first and last residue. D genes are given only for firm matches. The size of a clone is reported for some rows only, either as once, few or many, or as a class for expanded clones.

j_call,v_call,d_call,clone_size,cdr3_aa,cdr3_nt
TRBJ1-4,TRBV2,-,-,CASRATGPTNEKLFF,TGTGCCAGCAGAGCTACAGGCCCAACTAATGAAAAACTGTTTTTT
TRBJ2-7,TRBV25-1,-,-,CASSWGTGGEQYF,TGTGCCAGCAGTTGGGGAACAGGAGGGGAGCAGTACTTC
TRBJ2-3,TRBV5-1,-,-,CASREEVQDTQYF,TGCGCCAGCAGGGAAGAGGTCCAGGATACGCAGTATTTT
TRBJ1-2,TRBV2,TRBD1,-,CASSEGETGVYGYTF,TGTGCCAGCAGTGAAGGGGAGACAGGGGTCTATGGCTACACCTTC
TRBJ2-7,TRBV5-5,TRBD1,-,CASSLAQGVGSEEQYF,TGTGCCAGCAGCTTGGCCCAGGGGGTAGGAAGTGAAGAGCAGTACTTC
TRBJ2-1,TRBV9,-,-,CASSVEPNPLPYNEQFF,TGTGCCAGCAGCGTAGAGCCAAACCCCTTGCCCTACAATGAGCAGTTCTTC
TRBJ1-1,TRBV14,-,-,CASSQVGRLNSEAFF,TGTGCCAGCAGCCAAGTTGGCAGGTTAAACAGTGAAGCTTTCTTT
TRBJ1-5,TRBV29-1,TRBD1,-,CSVGQGYSNQPQHF,TGCAGCGTCGGACAGGGGTATAGCAATCAGCCCCAGCATTTT
TRBJ2-7,TRBV9,TRBD2,-,CASSVAGLAFHEQYF,TGTGCCAGCAGCGTAGCGGGACTAGCTTTTCACGAGCAGTACTTC
TRBJ1-6,TRBV6-1,TRBD1,-,CASSEGQGNSPLHF,TGTGCCAGCAGTGAAGGACAGGGTAATTCACCCCTCCACTTT
TRBJ2-2,TRBV4-1,-,few,CASSHRFRESNTGELFF,TGCGCCAGCAGCCATCGTTTCCGGGAATCGAACACCGGGGAGCTGTTTTTT
TRBJ1-3,TRBV6-1,-,-,CASTAVVGLGNTIYF,TGTGCCAGCACCGCCGTGGTGGGGCTCGGAAACACCATATATTTT
TRBJ2-7,TRBV27,-,-,CASSLRSGAPEQYF,TGTGCCAGCAGTTTACGTTCAGGGGCACCCGAGCAGTACTTC
TRBJ2-2,TRBV25-1,-,-,CASSDPVTGELFF,TGTGCCAGCAGTGATCCCGTCACCGGGGAGCTGTTTTTT
TRBJ1-2,TRBV30,TRBD1,-,CAWSFTGDHGYTF,TGTGCCTGGAGTTTTACAGGGGACCATGGCTACACCTTC
TRBJ2-2,TRBV6-5,-,-,CASSYEGTAAGELFF,TGTGCCAGCAGTTACGAAGGGACTGCCGCCGGGGAGCTGTTTTTT
TRBJ2-6,TRBV6-1,TRBD2,-,CASSEVWGGAPSGANVLTF,TGTGCCAGCAGTGAAGTTTGGGGGGGAGCCCCCTCTGGGGCCAACGTCCTGACTTTC
TRBJ2-3,TRBV5-4,-,few,CASSRQGTDTQYF,TGTGCCAGCAGCCGACAGGGCACAGATACGCAGTATTTT
TRBJ1-2,TRBV4-1,-,-,CASSQAGDLAYGYTF,TGCGCCAGCAGCCAAGCAGGGGATCTAGCCTATGGCTACACCTTC
TRBJ1-1,TRBV5-4,-,few,CASSPRGVTEAFF,TGTGCCAGCAGTCCCCGCGGGGTCACTGAAGCTTTCTTT
TRBJ1-1,TRBV5-1,-,once,CASSLAGSEAFF,TGCGCCAGCAGCTTGGCCGGGTCCGAAGCTTTCTTT
TRBJ1-1,TRBV5-1,TRBD1,-,CASSLGWTGVNTEAFF,TGCGCCAGCAGCTTGGGGTGGACAGGGGTCAACACTGAAGCTTTCTTT
TRBJ2-7,TRBV4-1,-,-,CASSQAQGSLIEQYF,TGCGCCAGCAGCCAAGCCCAGGGCAGCCTTATTGAGCAGTACTTC
TRBJ1-1,TRBV4-2,-,-,CASSQGGKGDGTEAFF,TGTGCCAGCAGCCAAGGAGGGAAGGGAGACGGCACTGAAGCTTTCTTT
TRBJ2-1,TRBV27,TRBD2,-,CASSGTSGPNTYNEQFF,TGTGCCAGCAGTGGGACTAGCGGCCCGAATACTTACAATGAGCAGTTCTTC
TRBJ1-5,TRBV15,TRBD1,-,CATSSSRDREYSNQPQHF,TGTGCCACCAGCAGTTCCCGGGACAGGGAATATAGCAATCAGCCCCAGCATTTT
TRBJ1-1,TRBV2,TRBD1,-,CASSTGGLLTEAFF,TGTGCCAGCAGTACAGGGGGGCTTTTGACTGAAGCTTTCTTT
TRBJ2-7,TRBV30,-,-,CAWSVDSSYEQYF,TGTGCCTGGAGTGTAGACAGCTCCTACGAGCAGTACTTC
TRBJ1-2,TRBV7-8,-,once,CASSGDTGFYGYTF,TGTGCCAGCAGCGGTGACACAGGGTTCTACGGCTACACCTTC
TRBJ2-4,TRBV30,-,-,CAWSSGAAKNIQYF,TGTGCCTGGAGTTCAGGGGCGGCCAAAAACATTCAGTACTTC
TRBJ1-2,TRBV29-1,TRBD1,-,CSAEGQGGNYGYTF,TGCAGCGCAGAGGGCCAGGGGGGTAACTATGGCTACACCTTC
TRBJ1-5,TRBV18,-,-,CASSSGQISNQPQHF,TGTGCCAGCTCATCCGGACAGATTAGCAATCAGCCCCAGCATTTT
TRBJ1-2,TRBV4-1,-,-,CASSQTSQGYGYTF,TGCGCCAGCAGCCAAACTTCCCAGGGCTATGGCTACACCTTC
TRBJ2-7,TRBV28,-,-,CASGQFGSSSYEQYF,TGTGCCAGCGGGCAGTTCGGCTCCAGCTCCTACGAGCAGTACTTC
TRBJ2-1,TRBV6-4,-,many,CASSDRDYNEQFF,TGTGCCAGCAGTGACCGGGACTACAATGAGCAGTTCTTC
TRBJ2-7,TRBV9,-,-,CASSAGLATYEQYF,TGTGCCAGCAGCGCGGGACTTGCCACCTACGAGCAGTACTTC
TRBJ2-7,TRBV18,-,-,CASSTGLTSYEQYF,TGTGCCAGCTCAACCGGACTGACCTCCTACGAGCAGTACTTC
TRBJ2-3,TRBV2,TRBD1,-,CASRMTGGTDTQYF,TGTGCCAGCAGGATGACAGGGGGCACAGATACGCAGTATTTT
TRBJ1-1,TRBV10-2,-,-,CASGLIRNTEAFF,TGCGCCAGCGGCCTCATCCGGAACACTGAAGCTTTCTTT
TRBJ2-2,TRBV13,-,-,CASSFFSSVGGELFF,TGTGCCAGCAGCTTTTTTTCTAGCGTTGGCGGGGAGCTGTTTTTT
TRBJ1-1,TRBV6-5,-,-,CASNLLGSATEAFF,TGTGCCAGCAATTTACTGGGGAGCGCCACTGAAGCTTTCTTT
TRBJ2-5,TRBV5-4,TRBD2,once,CASSQAGGRLQETQYF,TGTGCCAGCAGTCAAGCGGGGGGGCGCCTACAAGAGACCCAGTACTTC